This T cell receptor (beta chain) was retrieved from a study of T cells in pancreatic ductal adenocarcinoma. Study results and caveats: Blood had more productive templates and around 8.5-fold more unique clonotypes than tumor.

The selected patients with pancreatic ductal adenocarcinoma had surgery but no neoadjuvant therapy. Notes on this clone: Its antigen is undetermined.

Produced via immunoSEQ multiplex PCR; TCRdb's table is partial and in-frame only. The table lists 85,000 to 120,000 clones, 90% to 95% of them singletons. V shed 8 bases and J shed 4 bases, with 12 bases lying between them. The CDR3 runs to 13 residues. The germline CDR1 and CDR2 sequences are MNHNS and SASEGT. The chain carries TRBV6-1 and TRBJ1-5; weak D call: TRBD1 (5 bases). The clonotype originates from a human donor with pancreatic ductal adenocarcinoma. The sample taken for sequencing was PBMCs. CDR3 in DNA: TGTGCCAGCGCCAGGGAGGCGAATCAGCCCCAGCATTTT. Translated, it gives CASAREANQPQHF.